These T cell receptor beta chains were read from a single sample in a study of CD8+ T cells in alopecia areata. TCRdb's table, derived via immunoSEQ multiplex PCR, lists solely in-frame clones and lacks some. The table shows some 19,000 clones, with 60% to 80% occurring only once. The specimen was skin, collected at week 0. All receptors derive from a human donor with alopecia areata. Both conserved end residues are part of each CDR3. The D gene is left open where the match is weak. Some rows mark clone size as missing; the rest say once, few, many or name a class of expanded clone.

v_gene	abundance	d_gene	j_gene	CDR3aa	CDR3nt
TRBV9	-	TRBD2	TRBJ2-5	CASSEGGRESQETQYF	TGTGCCAGCAGCGAGGGAGGGCGGGAATCCCAAGAGACCCAGTACTTC
TRBV15	-	-	TRBJ1-2	CATSSERVPNYGYTF	TGTGCCACCAGCTCGGAAAGGGTCCCGAACTATGGCTACACCTTC
TRBV7-6	-	-	TRBJ2-7	CASSRASGAAEQYF	TGTGCCAGCAGCCGAGCCTCAGGAGCCGCCGAGCAGTACTTC
TRBV5-8	-	-	TRBJ1-5	CASSQGVGVGQPQHF	TGTGCCAGCAGCCAAGGAGTCGGGGTGGGACAGCCCCAGCATTTT
TRBV5-1	once	-	TRBJ2-1	CASTPDSHLYNEQFF	TGCGCCAGCACCCCGGACTCACACCTCTACAATGAGCAGTTCTTC
TRBV4-3	-	-	TRBJ1-2	CASSHPAAAGGGYGYTF	TGCGCCAGCAGCCATCCCGCCGCCGCGGGGGGAGGCTATGGCTACACCTTC
TRBV2	-	-	TRBJ2-3	CASSPRFSTDTQYF	TGTGCCAGCAGTCCCCGTTTTAGCACAGATACGCAGTATTTT
TRBV27	-	-	TRBJ1-2	CASSHDPGIGGYTF	TGTGCCAGCAGTCACGATCCGGGGATCGGGGGCTACACCTTC
TRBV7-3	-	-	TRBJ1-1	CASSQSPNTEAFF	TGTGCCAGCAGCCAATCCCCGAACACTGAAGCTTTCTTT
TRBV4-1	-	-	TRBJ2-7	CASSQRGFPAYEQYF	TGCGCCAGCAGCCAAAGGGGGTTCCCGGCCTACGAGCAGTACTTC
TRBV14	few	-	TRBJ2-7	CASSPPSVNEQYF	TGTGCCAGCAGCCCCCCGAGCGTCAACGAGCAGTACTTC
TRBV6-5	-	-	TRBJ2-3	CASSKKPTDTQYF	TGTGCCAGCAGTAAGAAGCCCACAGATACGCAGTATTTT
TRBV9	-	-	TRBJ2-5	CASSANTGPQETQYF	TGTGCCAGCAGCGCCAATACAGGACCCCAAGAGACCCAGTACTTC
TRBV29-1	-	-	TRBJ1-5	CSVSQGKRGNQPQHF	TGCAGCGTCTCACAGGGAAAGAGGGGAAATCAGCCCCAGCATTTT
TRBV4-3	-	TRBD1	TRBJ2-7	CASSQPGQGANEQYF	TGCGCCAGCAGCCAACCGGGACAGGGGGCCAACGAGCAGTACTTC
TRBV15	-	TRBD1	TRBJ2-5	CATNTPGGHETQYF	TGTGCCACCAATACGCCAGGGGGCCACGAGACCCAGTACTTC
TRBV7-9	-	TRBD2	TRBJ2-2	CASSVGLVGEGTGELFF	TGTGCCAGCAGCGTCGGACTAGTTGGGGAAGGCACCGGGGAGCTGTTTTTT
TRBV7-8	-	TRBD1	TRBJ1-1	CASSVDRGFGEAFF	TGTGCCAGCAGCGTGGACAGGGGCTTTGGTGAAGCTTTCTTT
TRBV7-9	-	-	TRBJ2-7	CASSPTQGGVSYEQYF	TGTGCCAGCAGCCCCACCCAGGGGGGGGTCTCCTACGAGCAGTACTTC
TRBV14	-	TRBD1	TRBJ1-1	CASSQRAAGGFMNTEAFF	TGTGCCAGCAGCCAAAGGGCTGCAGGGGGCTTCATGAACACTGAAGCTTTCTTT
TRBV30	few	TRBD2	TRBJ2-1	CAWSVGLAGHNEQFF	TGTGCCTGGAGTGTAGGTCTAGCGGGGCACAATGAGCAGTTCTTC
TRBV7-6	few	-	TRBJ1-1	CASGPLNTEAFF	TGTGCCAGTGGACCGCTGAACACTGAAGCTTTCTTT
TRBV19	-	-	TRBJ2-6	CASTPSYASGANVLTF	TGTGCCAGTACCCCTTCCTACGCCTCTGGGGCCAACGTCCTGACTTTC
TRBV25-1	few	TRBD1	TRBJ1-5	CASQDREANQPQHF	TGTGCCAGCCAGGACAGGGAGGCCAATCAGCCCCAGCATTTT
TRBV6-5	-	TRBD1	TRBJ2-2	CASQTTGLYTGELFF	TGTGCCAGCCAGACGACAGGGCTGTACACCGGGGAGCTGTTTTTT
TRBV4-1	once	TRBD1	TRBJ1-2	CASSQDEFTGDTNYGYTF	TGCGCCAGCAGCCAAGACGAATTCACAGGGGACACTAACTATGGCTACACCTTC
TRBV25-1	-	-	TRBJ1-6	CASTPGGINSPLHF	TGTGCCAGCACCCCAGGCGGGATTAATTCACCCCTCCACTTT
TRBV7-2	-	-	TRBJ2-3	CASSLDETSQYF	TGTGCCAGCAGCTTAGATGAGACCTCGCAGTATTTT
TRBV7-3	-	TRBD1	TRBJ1-2	CASTDDRGWDGYTF	TGTGCCAGCACCGACGACAGGGGGTGGGATGGCTACACCTTC
TRBV4-3	few	TRBD2	TRBJ2-2	CASSQDLSGGVTGELFF	TGCGCCAGCAGCCAAGATCTGAGCGGGGGGGTGACCGGGGAGCTGTTTTTT
TRBV5-4	few	-	TRBJ1-1	CASSLEPNTEAFF	TGTGCCAGCAGCTTGGAGCCGAACACTGAAGCTTTCTTT
TRBV6-6	few	-	TRBJ2-5	CASSYSGALETQYF	TGTGCCAGCAGTTACTCGGGGGCTCTCGAGACCCAGTACTTC
TRBV4-1	once	-	TRBJ1-5	CASSSGVFYSNQPQHF	TGCGCCAGCAGCTCAGGAGTCTTTTATAGCAATCAGCCCCAGCATTTT
TRBV5-4	-	-	TRBJ1-2	CASSLGGTYGYTF	TGTGCCAGCAGCCTCGGGGGGACCTATGGCTACACCTTC
TRBV4-1	-	TRBD1	TRBJ1-6	CASSHPRGQAYSYNSPLHF	TGCGCCAGCAGCCACCCAAGGGGACAGGCATACTCCTATAATTCACCCCTCCACTTT
TRBV7-2	-	-	TRBJ1-2	CASRLGGLDYGYTF	TGTGCCAGCAGACTTGGGGGGCTTGACTATGGCTACACCTTC
TRBV19	few	-	TRBJ1-3	CASGGQLTSGNTIYF	TGTGCCAGTGGCGGCCAGCTGACGAGTGGAAACACCATATATTTT